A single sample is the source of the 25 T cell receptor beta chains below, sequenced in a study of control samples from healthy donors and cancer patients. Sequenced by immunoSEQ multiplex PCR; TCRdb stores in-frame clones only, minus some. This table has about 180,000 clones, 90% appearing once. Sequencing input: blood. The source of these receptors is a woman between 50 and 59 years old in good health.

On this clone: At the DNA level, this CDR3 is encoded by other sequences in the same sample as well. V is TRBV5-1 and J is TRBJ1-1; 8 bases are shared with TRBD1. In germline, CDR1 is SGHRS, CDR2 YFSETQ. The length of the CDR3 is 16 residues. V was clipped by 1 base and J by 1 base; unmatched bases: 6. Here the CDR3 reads CASSLRGGQGNTEAFF. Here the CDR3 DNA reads TGCGCCAGCAGCTTGCGGGGCGGACAGGGGAACACTGAAGCTTTCTTT.

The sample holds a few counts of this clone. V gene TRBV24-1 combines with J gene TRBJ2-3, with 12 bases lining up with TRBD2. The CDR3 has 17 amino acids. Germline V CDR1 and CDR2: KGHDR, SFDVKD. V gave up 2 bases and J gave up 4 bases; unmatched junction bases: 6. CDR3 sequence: CATSDSRLAGVADTQYF. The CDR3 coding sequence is TGTGCCACCAGTGATTCCCGACTAGCGGGAGTGGCAGATACGCAGTATTTT.

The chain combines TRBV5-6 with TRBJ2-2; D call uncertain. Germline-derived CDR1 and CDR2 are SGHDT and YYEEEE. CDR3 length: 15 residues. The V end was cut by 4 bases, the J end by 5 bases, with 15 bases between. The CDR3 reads CASSQIGRGTGELFF. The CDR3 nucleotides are TGTGCCAGCAGCCAGATAGGGCGCGGTACCGGGGAGCTGTTTTTT.

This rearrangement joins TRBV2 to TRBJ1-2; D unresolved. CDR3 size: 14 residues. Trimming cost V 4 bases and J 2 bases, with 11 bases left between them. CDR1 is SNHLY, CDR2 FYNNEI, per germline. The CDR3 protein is CASSGLPGNYGYTF. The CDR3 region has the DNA TGTGCCAGCAGTGGTCTCCCGGGGAACTATGGCTACACCTTC.

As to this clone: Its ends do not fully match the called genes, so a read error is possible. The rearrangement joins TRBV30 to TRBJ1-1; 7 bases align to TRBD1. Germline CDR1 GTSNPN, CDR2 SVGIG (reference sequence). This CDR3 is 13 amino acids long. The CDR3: CARRGQSNTEAFF. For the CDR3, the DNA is TGTGCCCGGAGGGGACAGTCGAACACTGAAGCTTTCTTT.

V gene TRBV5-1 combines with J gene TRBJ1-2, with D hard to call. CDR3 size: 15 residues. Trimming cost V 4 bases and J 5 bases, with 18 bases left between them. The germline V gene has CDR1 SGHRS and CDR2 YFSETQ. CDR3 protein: CASSTQTATGYGYTF. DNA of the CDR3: TGCGCCAGCAGCACCCAGACCGCTACGGGGTATGGCTACACCTTC.

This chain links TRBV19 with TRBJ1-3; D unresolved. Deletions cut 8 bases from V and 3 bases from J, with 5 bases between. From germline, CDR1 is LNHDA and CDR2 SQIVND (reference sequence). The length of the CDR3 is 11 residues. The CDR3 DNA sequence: TGTGCCAGTGGTAATGGAAACACCATATATTTT. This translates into CASGNGNTIYF.

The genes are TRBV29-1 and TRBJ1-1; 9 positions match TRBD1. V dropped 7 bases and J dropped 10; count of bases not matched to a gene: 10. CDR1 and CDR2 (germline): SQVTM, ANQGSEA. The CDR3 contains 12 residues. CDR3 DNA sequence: TGCAGCGGGTCCCGGGACAGGGATTCAGCTTTCTTT. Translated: CSGSRDRDSAFF. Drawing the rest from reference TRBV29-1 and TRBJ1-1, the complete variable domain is SAVISQKPSRDICQRGTSLTIQCQVDSQVTMMFWYRQQPGQSLTLIATANQGSEATYESGFVIDKFPISRPNLTFSTLTVSNMSPEDSSIYLCSGSRDRDSAFFGQGTRLTVV.

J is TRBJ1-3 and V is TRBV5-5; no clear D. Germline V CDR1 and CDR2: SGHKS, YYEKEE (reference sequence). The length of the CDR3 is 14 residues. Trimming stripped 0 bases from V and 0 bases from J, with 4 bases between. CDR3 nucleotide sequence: TGTGCCAGCAGCTTGGCGTACTCTGGAAACACCATATATTTT. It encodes CASSLAYSGNTIYF.

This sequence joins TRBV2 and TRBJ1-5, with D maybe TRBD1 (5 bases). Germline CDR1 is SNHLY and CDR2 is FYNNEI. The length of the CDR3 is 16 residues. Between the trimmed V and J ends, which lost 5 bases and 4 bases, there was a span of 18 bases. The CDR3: CASSFLTDSQNQPQHF. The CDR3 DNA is TGTGCCAGCAGTTTCCTTACCGACAGTCAGAATCAGCCCCAGCATTTT.

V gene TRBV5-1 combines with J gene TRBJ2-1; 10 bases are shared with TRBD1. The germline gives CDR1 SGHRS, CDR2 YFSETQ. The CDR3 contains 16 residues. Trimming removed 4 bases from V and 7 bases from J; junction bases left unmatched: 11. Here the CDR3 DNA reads TGCGCCAGCAGCAAGCCGGGACAGGGGTATAGTAATGAGCAGTTCTTC. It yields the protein CASSKPGQGYSNEQFF.

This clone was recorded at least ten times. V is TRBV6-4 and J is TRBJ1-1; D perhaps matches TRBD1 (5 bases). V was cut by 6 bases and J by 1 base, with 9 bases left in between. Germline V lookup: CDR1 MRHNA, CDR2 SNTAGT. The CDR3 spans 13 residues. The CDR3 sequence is CASRQDRNTEAFF. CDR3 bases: TGTGCCAGCAGACAAGACAGGAACACTGAAGCTTTCTTT.

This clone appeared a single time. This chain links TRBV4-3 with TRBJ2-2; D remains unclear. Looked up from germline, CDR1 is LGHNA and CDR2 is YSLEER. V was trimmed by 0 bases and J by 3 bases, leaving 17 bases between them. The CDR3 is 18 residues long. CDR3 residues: CASSQDGLKGSYTGELFF. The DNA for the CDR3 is TGCGCCAGCAGCCAAGATGGGTTGAAGGGAAGTTACACCGGGGAGCTGTTTTTT.

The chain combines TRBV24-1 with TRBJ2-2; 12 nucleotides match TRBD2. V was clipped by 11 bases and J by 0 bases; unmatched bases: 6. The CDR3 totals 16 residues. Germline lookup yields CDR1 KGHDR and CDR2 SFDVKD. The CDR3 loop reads CAIGTSGSANTGELFF. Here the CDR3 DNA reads TGTGCCATCGGGACTAGCGGGTCTGCGAACACCGGGGAGCTGTTTTTT.

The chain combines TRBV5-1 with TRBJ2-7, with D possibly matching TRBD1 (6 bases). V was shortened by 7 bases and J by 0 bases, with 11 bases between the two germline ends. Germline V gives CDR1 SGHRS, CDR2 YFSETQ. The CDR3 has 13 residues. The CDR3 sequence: CASGGQHSYEQYF. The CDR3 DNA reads TGCGCCAGCGGTGGACAGCACTCCTACGAGCAGTACTTC.

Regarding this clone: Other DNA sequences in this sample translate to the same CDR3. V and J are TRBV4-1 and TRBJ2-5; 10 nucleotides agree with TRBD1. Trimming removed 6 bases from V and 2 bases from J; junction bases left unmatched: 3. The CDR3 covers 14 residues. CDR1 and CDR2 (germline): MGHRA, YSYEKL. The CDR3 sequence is CASRRTGGQETQYF. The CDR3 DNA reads TGCGCCAGCAGACGGACAGGGGGGCAAGAGACCCAGTACTTC.

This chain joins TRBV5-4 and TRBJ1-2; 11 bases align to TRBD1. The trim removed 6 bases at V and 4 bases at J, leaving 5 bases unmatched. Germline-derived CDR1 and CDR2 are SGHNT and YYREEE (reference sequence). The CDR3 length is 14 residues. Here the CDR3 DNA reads TGTGCCAGCAACGCCGGGACAGGGGGCTATGGCTACACCTTC. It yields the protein CASNAGTGGYGYTF.

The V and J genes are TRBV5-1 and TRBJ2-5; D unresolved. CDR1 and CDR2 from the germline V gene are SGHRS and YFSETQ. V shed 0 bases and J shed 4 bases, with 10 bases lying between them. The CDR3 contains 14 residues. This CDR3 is CASSLADGRETQYF. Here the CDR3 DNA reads TGCGCCAGCAGCTTGGCCGACGGACGAGAGACCCAGTACTTC.

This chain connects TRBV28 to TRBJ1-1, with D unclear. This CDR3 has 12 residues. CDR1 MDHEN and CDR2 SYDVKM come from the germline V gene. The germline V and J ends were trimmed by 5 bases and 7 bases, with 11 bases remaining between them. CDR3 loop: CASSLLLVEAFF. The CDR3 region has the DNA TGTGCCAGCAGTCTCCTCCTGGTTGAAGCTTTCTTT.

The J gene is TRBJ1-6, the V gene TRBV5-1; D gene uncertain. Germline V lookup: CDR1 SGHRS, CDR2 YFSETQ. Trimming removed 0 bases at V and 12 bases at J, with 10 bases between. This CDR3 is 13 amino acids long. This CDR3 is CASSLATREPLHF. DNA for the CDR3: TGCGCCAGCAGCTTGGCCACACGGGAACCCCTCCACTTT.

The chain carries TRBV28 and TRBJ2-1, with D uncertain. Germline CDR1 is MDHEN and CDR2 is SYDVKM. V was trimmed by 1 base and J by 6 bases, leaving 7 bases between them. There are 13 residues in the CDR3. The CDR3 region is CASSLSRANEQFF. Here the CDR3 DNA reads TGTGCCAGCAGTTTATCCCGCGCCAATGAGCAGTTCTTC. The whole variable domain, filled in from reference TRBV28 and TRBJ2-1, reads DVKVTQSSRYLVKRTGEKVFLECVQDMDHENMFWYRQDPGLGLRLIYFSYDVKMKEKGDIPEGYSVSREKKERFSLILESASTNQTSMYLCASSLSRANEQFFGPGTRLTVL.

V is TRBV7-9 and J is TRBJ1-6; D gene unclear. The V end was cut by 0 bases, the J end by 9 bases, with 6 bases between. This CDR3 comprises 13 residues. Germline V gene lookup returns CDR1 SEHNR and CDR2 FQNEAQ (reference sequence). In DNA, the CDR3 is TGTGCCAGCAGCTTAGCCGGGGTTTCACCCCTCCACTTT. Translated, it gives CASSLAGVSPLHF.

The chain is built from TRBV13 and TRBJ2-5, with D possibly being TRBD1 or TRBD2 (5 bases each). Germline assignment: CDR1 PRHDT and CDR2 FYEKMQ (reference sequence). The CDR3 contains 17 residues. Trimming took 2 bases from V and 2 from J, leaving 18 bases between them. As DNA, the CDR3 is TGTGCCAGCAGCTTACCCCGGGACCTATCCATACAAGAGACCCAGTACTTC. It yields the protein CASSLPRDLSIQETQYF.

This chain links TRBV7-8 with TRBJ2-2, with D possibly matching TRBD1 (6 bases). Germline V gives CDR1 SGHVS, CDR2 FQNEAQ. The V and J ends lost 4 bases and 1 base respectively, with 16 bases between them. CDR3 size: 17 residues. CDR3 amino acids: CASSSTITGLNTGELFF. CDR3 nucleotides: TGTGCCAGCAGCTCAACTATTACAGGGTTGAACACCGGGGAGCTGTTTTTT.

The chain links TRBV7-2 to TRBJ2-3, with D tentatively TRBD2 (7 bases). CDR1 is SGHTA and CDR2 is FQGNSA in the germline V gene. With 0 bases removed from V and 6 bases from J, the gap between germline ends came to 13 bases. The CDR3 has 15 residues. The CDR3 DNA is TGTGCCAGCAGCTTAGCTCGGGGGGCTGAGGATACGCAGTATTTT. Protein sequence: CASSLARGAEDTQYF.